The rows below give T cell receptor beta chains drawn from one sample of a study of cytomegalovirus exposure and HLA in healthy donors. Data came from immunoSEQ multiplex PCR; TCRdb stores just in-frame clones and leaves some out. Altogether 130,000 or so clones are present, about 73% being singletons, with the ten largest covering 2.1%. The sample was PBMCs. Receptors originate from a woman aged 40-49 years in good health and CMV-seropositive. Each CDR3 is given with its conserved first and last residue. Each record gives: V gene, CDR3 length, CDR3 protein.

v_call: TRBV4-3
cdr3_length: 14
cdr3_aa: CASNGGSANYGYTF

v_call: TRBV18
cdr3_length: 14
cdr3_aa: CASSPAGFYDGYTF

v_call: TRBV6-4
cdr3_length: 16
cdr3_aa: CASSDSRAGGGNEQFF

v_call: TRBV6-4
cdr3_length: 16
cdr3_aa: CASSDSPSGRTDTQYF

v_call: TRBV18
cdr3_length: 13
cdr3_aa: CASSPGQEAGYTF

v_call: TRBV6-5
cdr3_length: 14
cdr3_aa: CASRTGGENTEAFF

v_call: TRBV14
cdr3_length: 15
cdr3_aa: CASSLLGGRTDTQYF

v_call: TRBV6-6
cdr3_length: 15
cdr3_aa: CASSQSGGSWEKLFF

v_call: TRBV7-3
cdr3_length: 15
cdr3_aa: CASSLRGGGTYEQYF

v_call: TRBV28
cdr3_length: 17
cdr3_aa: CASSFLTPASGQETQYF

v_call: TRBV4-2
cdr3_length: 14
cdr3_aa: CASSPLRESAEQYF

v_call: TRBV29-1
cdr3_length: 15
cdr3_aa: CSVSNSWLGAETQYF

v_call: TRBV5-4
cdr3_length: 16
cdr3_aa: CASSMGLSRGNSPLHF

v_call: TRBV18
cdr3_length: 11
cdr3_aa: CASSHKETQYF

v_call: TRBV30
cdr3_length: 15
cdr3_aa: CAWSVRGQGADEAFF

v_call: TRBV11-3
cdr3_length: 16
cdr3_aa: CASSLIDSGSSYEQYF

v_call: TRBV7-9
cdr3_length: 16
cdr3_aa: CASSLGRTDSSYEQYF

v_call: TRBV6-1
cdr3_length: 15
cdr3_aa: CASREKGLAYNEQFF

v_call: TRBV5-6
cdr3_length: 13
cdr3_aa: CASSYRGSYGYTF

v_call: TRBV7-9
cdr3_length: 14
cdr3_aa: CSSSLAGGATEAFF

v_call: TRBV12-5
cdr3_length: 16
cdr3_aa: CASGSGRLAGQETQYF

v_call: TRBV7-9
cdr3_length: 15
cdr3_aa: CASSLAGTEHYGYTF

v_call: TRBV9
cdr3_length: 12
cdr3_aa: CASREGTGELFF

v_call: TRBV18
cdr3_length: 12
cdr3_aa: CASSPGAVRAFF

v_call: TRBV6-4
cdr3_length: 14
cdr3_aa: CASSDSGTSGEQFF

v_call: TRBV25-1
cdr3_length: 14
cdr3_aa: CASSAFSGANVLTF

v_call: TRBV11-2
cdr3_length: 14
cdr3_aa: CASSLSGGTGELFF

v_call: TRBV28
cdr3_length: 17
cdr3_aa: CASSSKRETGRLVGYTF

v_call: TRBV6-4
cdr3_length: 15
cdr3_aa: CASARNLATTDTQYF

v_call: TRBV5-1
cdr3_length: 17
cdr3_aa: CASSQGGLAGSWETQYF

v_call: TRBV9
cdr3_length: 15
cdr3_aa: CASSSNRGPNTEAFF

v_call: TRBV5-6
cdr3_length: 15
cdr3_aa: CASSLTGSGANVLTF

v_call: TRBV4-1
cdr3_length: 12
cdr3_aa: CASSHGDNEQFF

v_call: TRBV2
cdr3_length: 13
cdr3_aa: CALRLQGEETQYF

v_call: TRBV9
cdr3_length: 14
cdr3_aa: CASSARETKNIQYF

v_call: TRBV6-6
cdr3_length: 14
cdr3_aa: CASSYSRDTGELFF

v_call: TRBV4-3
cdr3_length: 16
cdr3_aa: CASSLQAGVSTDTQYF

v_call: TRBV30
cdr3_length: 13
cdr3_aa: CAWAPGGYNEQFF

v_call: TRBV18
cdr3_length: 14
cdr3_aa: CASSPPPGYYEQYF

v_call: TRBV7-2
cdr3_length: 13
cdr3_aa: CASSWGLRDTQYF

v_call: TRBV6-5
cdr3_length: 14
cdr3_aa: CASSSRESSDTQYF

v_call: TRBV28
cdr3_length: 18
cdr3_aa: CASSLPPDTSGSSNEQFF

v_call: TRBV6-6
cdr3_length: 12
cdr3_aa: CASSDQRYEQYF

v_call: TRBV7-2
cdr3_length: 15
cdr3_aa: CASSADTYLNQPQHF

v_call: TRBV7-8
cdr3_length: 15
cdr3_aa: CASSLAGTENEKLFF

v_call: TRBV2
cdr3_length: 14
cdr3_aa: CASRGVGGWYEQYF

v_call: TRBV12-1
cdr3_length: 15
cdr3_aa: CASSTSGIKDQPQHF

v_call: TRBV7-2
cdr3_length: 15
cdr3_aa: CASSFGLADLYEQYF

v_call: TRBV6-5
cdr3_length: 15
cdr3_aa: CASRMGAIGNQPQHF